This TCR beta chain derives from a study of blood T cell repertoires in COVID-19 (dated by TCRdb to about 2020). General notes on the study: Samples from collaborators originated in the United States, Italy and Spain and spanned both the acute and convalescent phases of COVID-19. Nearly every sample came with metadata listing a de-identified subject ID, COVID-19 status, age in years and sex. Where available, HLA class I and class II types were obtained from metadata supplied by the sample provider rather than from assay-based typing. Subjects who had been exposed to COVID-19, were actively infected with it, or had recovered from it provided the deeply sampled blood TCRbeta repertoires that made up the dataset. A freely available public database, intended as a resource for researchers studying the immune response to SARS-CoV-2, is where the repertoires were released. The material from the prospective study consisted of cDNA or gDNA derived from T cells, B-cell-depleted T cells, or PBMCs. Samples were obtained from the ongoing ImmuneRACE study (first 160 participants) and from over 1,000 subjects provided by 6 global collaborators. The paper as a whole reports these results and caveats: The amount of clinical and demographic metadata varied by source and participant and was provided uncurated.

From cysteine to phenylalanine, the CDR3 is 11 amino acids long. The only DNA kept is the CDR3, 33 bases in frame from the first base. The germline V gene (reference sequence) yields DFQATT for CDR1 and SNEGSKA for CDR2. A few counts support this clone. Its antigen is currently not known. The sample holds no much larger clone one base away, and base qualities are not on file. Each collaborating institution followed its own protocols to collect whole blood in K2EDTA tubes. Collaborator samples were shipped for TCRbeta analysis as frozen whole blood, isolated PBMCs, or DNA extracted from either sample type. TCRbeta CDR3 regions were amplified from genomic DNA using the immunoSEQ Assay, a bias-controlled multiplex PCR. The original pipeline was this. The number of nucleated cells in each sample was estimated by amplification of reference gene primers within the assay. Sequence reads were collapsed and filtered to measure the absolute abundance of every unique TCRbeta CDR3 rearrangement. For each sample, productive Simpson clonality was calculated as the square root of Simpson's diversity index over productive rearrangements. This immuneACCESS table, as held by TCRdb, lists in-frame sequences with V and J called but not all clones. Of the missing ones, under half trace to an unresolved V gene in checked studies; the others have no known cause. D and trimming were read from the DNA, whereas the V and J calls and clone size are those reported in that table. For this sample there are over 35,000 clones; roughly 70% appear just once. The ten largest make up about 5.9% of the sample.

The chain uses TRBV20-1 and TRBJ1-1; the D gene is possibly TRBD1, with 5 bases matching. The TCR originated in a man at least 80 years old with acute or convalescent COVID-19. Material: peripheral blood. The CDR3 sequence is CRGLLGTEAFF. The DNA sequence is given as TGCCGGGGACTATTGGGCACTGAAGCTTTCTTT.